This paragraph reports one TCR beta chain. Sequence at one end of the junction differs from germline and may be a read error. This sample is drawn from a study of T cells in Graves' hyperthyroidism and ophthalmopathy. Amplification of TCR beta CDR3 regions used RNA as the template. The HTBI primer set was used in a first-round RT-PCR of the TCR CDR3. TCRdb reprocessed the multiplex PCR reads via MiXCR and lists one record per CDR3 protein. The sample has approximately 530,000 distinct CDR3 sequences; 16% are singletons. Germline CDR1 is GTSNPN and CDR2 is SVGIG (reference sequence). This CDR3 contains 13 residues.

This chain joins TRBV30 and TRBJ2-7; no firm D call. This TCR derives from a woman aged 18-29 years with Graves' hyperthyroidism. Sequencing used blood. The CDR3 DNA reads as TGTGCCTGGAGTGTAAGGCCGTTTCACGAGCTGTACTTC. Its protein is CAWSVRPFHELYF.